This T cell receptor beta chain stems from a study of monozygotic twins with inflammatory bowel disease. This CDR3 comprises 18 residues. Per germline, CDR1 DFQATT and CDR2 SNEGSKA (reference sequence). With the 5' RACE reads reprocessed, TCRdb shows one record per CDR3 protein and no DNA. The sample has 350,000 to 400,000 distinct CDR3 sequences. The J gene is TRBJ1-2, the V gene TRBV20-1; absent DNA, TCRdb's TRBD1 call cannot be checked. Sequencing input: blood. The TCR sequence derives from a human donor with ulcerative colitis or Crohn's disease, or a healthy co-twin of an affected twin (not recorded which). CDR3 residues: CSATKDGTGVGRAYGYTF.